This T cell receptor beta chain was observed in a study of blood T cell repertoires in COVID-19. Background on the study: Material from acute and convalescent COVID-19 was sourced from the United States, Italy and Spain.

Data came from immunoSEQ multiplex PCR; TCRdb stores just in-frame clones and leaves some out. Among 150,000 to 180,000 clones listed, roughly four fifths were seen once. Germline V gene data show CDR1 as SGHAT and CDR2 as FQNNGV. J lost 3 bases, V lost 2 bases, and 9 bases had no gene match. The CDR3 contains 17 residues. Source material: peripheral blood. The genes are TRBV11-2 and TRBJ2-7, with 11 positions matching TRBD2. The receptor was isolated from a woman in her sixties or seventies with COVID-19, enrolled during active disease. The CDR3 nucleotides read TGTGCCAGCAGCTTACATATGACTAGCGGGAAAATCTACGAGCAGTACTTC. Translated, it gives CASSLHMTSGKIYEQYF.